The 17 T cell receptor beta chains given below trace back to one sample, sequenced in a study of T cell repertoires in cytomegalovirus infection. TCRdb called the reads again in MiXCR, with one record for every CDR3 protein. The sample holds under 800,000 distinct CDR3 sequences, approximately 24% seen once. Material: CD8+ T cells from PBMCs. All receptors come from a human donor in good health (CMV status not recorded). Some clones in this sample may be carry-over from other donors' samples.

This clonotype has just a few counts. In DNA, the CDR3 is TGTGCCAGCAGTTTACAGACGGCATACAATGAGCAGTTCTTC. This codes for CASSLQTAYNEQFF. V gene TRBV28 combines with J gene TRBJ2-1; D is unclear. The CDR3 length is 14 residues. Deletions cut 2 bases from V and 4 bases from J, with 9 bases between. Germline V gives CDR1 MDHEN, CDR2 SYDVKM.

This rearrangement joins TRBV7-6 to TRBJ2-1; tentatively, D is TRBD2 (6 bases). Germline loops: CDR1 SGHVS, CDR2 FNYEAQ. V was cut by 3 bases and J by 6 bases, with 15 bases left in between. The CDR3 consists of 15 residues. This chain's CDR3 is CASSFTSLGGNEQFF. In DNA form, the CDR3 reads TGTGCCAGCAGCTTCACTAGCTTAGGTGGCAATGAGCAGTTCTTC.

The chain has TRBV3-1 and TRBJ2-5; D possibly corresponds to TRBD1 (5 bases). Germline-derived CDR1 and CDR2 are LGHDT and YNNKEL (reference sequence). This CDR3 has 14 residues. V was cut by 0 bases and J by 1 base, with 6 bases left in between. The CDR3 DNA follows: TGTGCCAGCAGCCAAGAGACAGTCCAAGAGACCCAGTACTTC. Translating gives CASSQETVQETQYF.

A note on this clonotype: It may be a read error: a sequence one base away is much more abundant. The V call is TRBV7-3, the J call TRBJ2-1, with 7 positions matching TRBD2. Germline V lookup: CDR1 SGHTA, CDR2 FQGTGA. CDR3 size: 15 residues. Here the CDR3 reads CASSPSGESYNEPFF. Written as DNA, the CDR3 is TGTGCCAGCAGCCCCAGCGGGGAGTCTTACAATGAGCCGTTCTTC.

In its sample, this clonotype was seen a few times. One end of the junction varies from germline; a read error may be responsible. The CDR3 DNA reads TGTGCCAGCAGCCAAGTGGGGGACTACTCCTACGATGAGCAGTTCTTC. Protein product: CASSQVGDYSYDEQFF. The V gene is TRBV4-2, the J gene TRBJ2-1, with TRBD2 identical over 7 bases. Per germline, CDR1 LGHNA and CDR2 YNFKEQ. The CDR3 contains 16 residues.

In the case of this clonotype: A much larger clone sits a single nucleotide away, making a read error possible. The CDR3 DNA reads TGTGCCAGCAGCGGGGGGTTTTACAATGAGCAGTTCTTC. Translating it yields CASSGGFYNEQFF. J is TRBJ2-1 and V is TRBV9, with D perhaps being TRBD1 or TRBD2 (5 bases each). Per germline, CDR1 SGDLS and CDR2 YYNGEE. V shed 3 bases and J shed 4 bases, with 8 bases lying between them. CDR3 length equals 13 residues.

This clonotype turned up a few times. This chain uses TRBV7-9 with TRBJ1-5; 7 nucleotides match TRBD1. The CDR3 runs to 17 residues. V lost 4 bases and J lost 4; bases outside the gene matches: 13. The V gene's germline CDR1 is SEHNR and CDR2 FQNEAQ (reference sequence). For the CDR3, the DNA is TGTGCCAGCAGCTCCACCGAGGCAGGGGGGAGGAATCAGCCCCAGCATTTT. Residues: CASSSTEAGGRNQPQHF.

This sequence joins TRBV2 and TRBJ1-1; D is possibly TRBD1 (6 bases). The CDR3 runs 14 residues. CDR1 and CDR2 from the germline V gene are SNHLY and FYNNEI. V was pared by 5 bases and J by 6 bases, with 16 bases between. DNA for the CDR3: TGTGCCAGCAGTCCGCAGGACAGAGAGGCTGAAGCTTTCTTT. Translating gives CASSPQDREAEAFF. Full variable domain (remainder filled in from reference TRBV2 and TRBJ1-1): EPEVTQTPSHQVTQMGQEVILRCVPISNHLYFYWYRQILGQKVEFLVSFYNNEISEKSEIFDDQFSVERPDGSNFTLKIRSTKLEDSAMYFCASSPQDREAEAFFGQGTRLTVV.

This clonotype turned up a few times. The chain recombines TRBV7-2 with TRBJ2-7, with TRBD2 matching 7 bases. The CDR3 length is 14 residues. Germline CDR1 and CDR2: SGHTA and FQGNSA. V lost 1 base and J lost 7; bases outside the gene matches: 7. The CDR3 nucleotides read TGTGCCAGCAGCTTAGGGGCTAGCGGTGGGGAGCAGTACGTC. Translating it yields CASSLGASGGEQYV.

V usage is TRBV20-1 and J usage is TRBJ1-1, with D possibly being TRBD1 (6 bases). The CDR3 totals 13 residues. Trimming removed 2 bases at V and 2 bases at J, with 9 bases between. Germline V gives CDR1 DFQATT, CDR2 SNEGSKA (reference sequence). The CDR3 sequence: CSARSGDNTEAFF. In nucleotides, the CDR3 is TGCAGTGCTAGATCAGGGGATAACACTGAAGCTTTCTTT.

The chain recombines TRBV28 with TRBJ2-3; 14 nucleotides line up with TRBD2. The CDR3 has 18 amino acids. Germline CDR1 is MDHEN and CDR2 is SYDVKM. After removal of 2 bases from V and 0 bases from J, the junction contained 4 bases not matched to a gene. CDR3 nucleotides: TGTGCCAGCAGTTTACGACTAGCGGGGGGGACTAGCACAGATACGCAGTATTTT. Translating gives CASSLRLAGGTSTDTQYF.

V and J are TRBV6-8 and TRBJ2-1; weak D call: TRBD2 (6 bases). Per germline, CDR1 MNHGY and CDR2 SAAAGT. Between the trimmed V and J ends, which lost 5 bases and 9 bases, there was a span of 11 bases. There are 12 residues in the CDR3. CDR3 protein: CASSKSGVEQFF. The CDR3 DNA follows: TGTGCCAGCAGTAAATCGGGGGTTGAGCAGTTCTTC.

The V call is TRBV29-1, the J call TRBJ2-7; D is ambiguous. The V end was cut by 6 bases, the J end by 1 base, with 13 bases between. The CDR3 runs 13 residues. CDR1 SQVTM and CDR2 ANQGSEA come from the germline V gene. CDR3 in DNA: TGCAGCGTCCTTCTACACGGGTCCTACGAGCAGTACGTC. The encoded protein is CSVLLHGSYEQYV.

This clonotype was counted a few times. A single base separates this from a much larger clone, so it may be a read error. The chain couples TRBV7-2 to TRBJ1-1, with D uncertain. Germline CDR1 reads SGHTA; CDR2 reads FQGNSA. Trimming left V 5 bases short and J 4 bases short, with 11 bases between. CDR3 length: 13 residues. CDR3 loop: CASSLERTTEAFF. The CDR3, as DNA: TGTGCCAGCAGCCTGGAGAGGACCACTGAAGCTTTCTTT. Full variable domain (rest looked up from reference TRBV7-2 and TRBJ1-1): GAGVSQSPSNKVTEKGKDVELRCDPISGHTALYWYRQSLGQGLEFLIYFQGNSAPDKSGLPSDRFSAERTGGSVSTLTIQRTQQEDSAVYLCASSLERTTEAFFGQGTRLTVV.

This clonotype was recorded many times. The CDR3, as DNA: TGTGCCAGCAGCTCATTCCCCCCCGGGGGAAGCGGGGGGGCAGATACGCAGTATTTT. It codes for CASSSFPPGGSGGADTQYF. The chain joins TRBV7-2 to TRBJ2-3; 10 bases agree with TRBD2. The V gene's germline CDR1 is SGHTA and CDR2 FQGNSA. V was pared by 4 bases and J by 4 bases, with 17 bases of the junction left unmatched. The CDR3 covers 19 residues.

In regard to this clonotype: A much larger clone differs by one base, so this may be a read error. V usage is TRBV13 and J usage is TRBJ2-1, with 14 bases lining up with TRBD2. The V gene's germline CDR1 is PRHDT and CDR2 FYEKMQ (reference sequence). V dropped 5 bases and J dropped 8; count of bases not matched to a gene: 5. The CDR3 loop spans 15 amino acids. CDR3 DNA sequence: TGTGCCAGCAGCCCCCGGACTAGCGGGGGGTATGAGCAGTTCTTC. It specifies CASSPRTSGGYEQFF.

This clonotype has a handful of counts. The chain uses TRBV24-1 and TRBJ1-2; D perhaps matches TRBD1 (5 bases). The CDR3 runs to 16 residues. Per the germline V gene, CDR1 is KGHDR and CDR2 is SFDVKD. The ends were cut back, 3 bases at V and 2 bases at J, with 15 bases in the middle. The CDR3 region is CATSDVSRDGNYGYTF. CDR3 bases: TGTGCCACCAGTGATGTCTCACGGGACGGGAACTATGGCTACACCTTC.